This T cell receptor (beta chain) comes out of a study of cytomegalovirus exposure and HLA in healthy donors. V lost 2 bases and J lost 5, with 6 bases in between. The length of the CDR3 is 12 residues. The germline V gene has CDR1 LNHDA and CDR2 SQIVND (reference sequence). The primer mix had 60 Vbeta and 13 Jbeta primers. Original processing methods: The count from a later analysis was about 80 million unique TCR beta chains, some 12 million of them shared. Profiling relied on immunoSEQ multiplex PCR, and the TCRdb table lists in-frame clones only, not all of them. V and J calls and clone size are given by that table; D and trimming were obtained from the DNA. The sample has around 68,000 clones, around 72% seen once. General study results and limits: A later analysis appeared to link common viral pathogens to several of the most significant clusters. Exclusion applied to some V segments, including TRBV6-2 and TRBV6-3, as they were indistinguishable. Specificity of three CMV-associated chains for CMV antigens was verified in vitro.

A word on this clone: Its specificity is not known.

Specimen: PBMCs. The source is a young woman in good health and CMV-seropositive. The rearrangement joins TRBV19 to TRBJ1-2; D is undetermined. This chain's CDR3 is CASSISGYGYTF. For the CDR3, the DNA is TGTGCCAGTAGTATAAGCGGTTATGGCTACACCTTC.